This TCR beta chain was identified in a study of post-analysis software for immune sequencing data. Study-level points and caveats: Significantly lower normalized Chao1 diversity was seen in multiple sclerosis patients than in controls. Higher frequency in patients than in controls was seen for five TRBV segments, with TRBV5-6, TRBV5-1 and TRBV20-1 among them.

This clonotype was observed a few times. Its target is not known. Germline trimming cut 3 bases from V and 8 bases from J; bases unmatched to any gene: 9. Germline CDR1 and CDR2: ENHRY and SYGVKD. CDR3 length equals 15 residues. The library was made from cDNA and included unique molecular identifiers. Each batch of 1 to 10 million T cells produced some 500,000 cDNA molecules. One entry per CDR3 protein results from TCRdb running MiXCR on the PCR reads. The sample consists of roughly 700,000 distinct CDR3 sequences, roughly 30% of them appearing once. The TCR was taken from a girl aged 10 to 17 with multiple sclerosis. The V and J genes are TRBV10-3 and TRBJ1-2; TRBD1 agrees at 10 bases. Sequenced: blood. CDR3 nucleotides: TGTGCCATCAGTGACCCTCGACAGGGGGCGCGCGGCTACACCTTC. Translation: CAISDPRQGARGYTF.